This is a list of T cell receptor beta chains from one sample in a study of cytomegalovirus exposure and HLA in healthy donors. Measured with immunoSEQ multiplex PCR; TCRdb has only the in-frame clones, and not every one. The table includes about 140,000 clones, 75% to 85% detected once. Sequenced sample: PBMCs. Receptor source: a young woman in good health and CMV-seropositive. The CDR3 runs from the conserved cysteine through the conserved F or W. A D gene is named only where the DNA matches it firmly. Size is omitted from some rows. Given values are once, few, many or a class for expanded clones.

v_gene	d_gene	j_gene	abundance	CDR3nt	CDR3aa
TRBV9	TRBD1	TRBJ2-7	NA	TGTGCCAGCAGCTTCGGGACAGGGTCTGCCTACGAGCAGTACTTC	CASSFGTGSAYEQYF
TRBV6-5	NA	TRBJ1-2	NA	TGTGCCAGCAGTGTCCAGGGCTATGGCTACACCTTC	CASSVQGYGYTF
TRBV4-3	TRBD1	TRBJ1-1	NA	TGCGCCAGCAGCCAAGATGGGACAGGGTTCACTGAAGCTTTCTTT	CASSQDGTGFTEAFF
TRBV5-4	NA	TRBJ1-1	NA	TGTGCCAGCAGCTCGGACAGCATGAACACTGAAGCTTTCTTT	CASSSDSMNTEAFF
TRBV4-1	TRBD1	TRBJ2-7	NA	TGCGCCAGCAGCCAAGGGACAGGGGGCGTTTCCTACGAGCAGTACTTC	CASSQGTGGVSYEQYF
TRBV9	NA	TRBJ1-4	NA	TGTGCCAGCAGCGCTCGGGGGGCAACTAATGAAAAACTGTTTTTT	CASSARGATNEKLFF
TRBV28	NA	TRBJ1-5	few	TGTGCCAGCAGTTTATTACTTGGTCAGCCCCAGCATTTT	CASSLLLGQPQHF
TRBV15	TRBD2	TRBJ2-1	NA	TGTGCCACCAGCAGATCGGCCGGGACTAGCGGGGGTACTGAGCAGTTCTTC	CATSRSAGTSGGTEQFF
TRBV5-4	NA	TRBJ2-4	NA	TGTGCCAGCAGCTGGACCGGAGACGGGGACATTCAGTACTTC	CASSWTGDGDIQYF
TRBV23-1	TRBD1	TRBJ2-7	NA	TGCGCCAGCAGTCACTCCGGACAGGGATGGTCCTCGTACGAGCAGTACTTC	CASSHSGQGWSSYEQYF
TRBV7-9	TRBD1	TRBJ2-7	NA	TGTGCCAGCAGCTTAGCACAGGGGAACGAGCAGTACTTC	CASSLAQGNEQYF
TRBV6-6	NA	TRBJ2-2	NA	TGTGCCAGCTACAGGGAAGGAGGCACCGGGGAGCTGTTTTTT	CASYREGGTGELFF
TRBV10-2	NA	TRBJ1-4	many	TGCGCCAGCAGTGCGCGGGGAACTAATGAAAAACTGTTTTTT	CASSARGTNEKLFF
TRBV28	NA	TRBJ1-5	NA	TGTGCCAGCAGTTCCCATGGACAGAACAATCAGCCCCAGCATTTT	CASSSHGQNNQPQHF
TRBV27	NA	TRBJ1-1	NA	TGTGCCAGCAAGCCCTTGGCGGGGGCGAACACTGAAGCTTTCTTT	CASKPLAGANTEAFF
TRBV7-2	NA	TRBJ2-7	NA	TGTGCCAGCAGCTTTGGACAGTCCTCCTACGAGCAGTACTTC	CASSFGQSSYEQYF
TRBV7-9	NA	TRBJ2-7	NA	TGTGCCAGCAGCTTTACAGGGTTGACCTACGAGCAGTACTTC	CASSFTGLTYEQYF
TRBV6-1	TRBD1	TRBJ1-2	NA	TGTGCCAGCAGTGAATCCGGGACAGGGGGATTTCGTGGCTACACCTTC	CASSESGTGGFRGYTF
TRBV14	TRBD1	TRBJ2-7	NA	TGTGCCAGCAGTCGAGCCAAGTACAGGGGAAGGCCCTACGAGCAGTACTTC	CASSRAKYRGRPYEQYF
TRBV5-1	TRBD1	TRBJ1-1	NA	TGCGCCAGCAGCTTAGGACAGGCGAACACTGAAGCTTTCTTT	CASSLGQANTEAFF
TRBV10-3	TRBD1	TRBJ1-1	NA	TGTGCCATCAGTGAGCCCGACAGGGGCAACGAAGCTTTCTTT	CAISEPDRGNEAFF
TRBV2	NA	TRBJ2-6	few	TGTGCCAGCAGTGAACATCCGACAGGTGGGGCCAACGTCCTGACTTTC	CASSEHPTGGANVLTF
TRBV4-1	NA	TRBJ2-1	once	TGCGCCAGCAGCCAAGATATACTAGCTCTTATCGGTGAGCAGTTCTTC	CASSQDILALIGEQFF
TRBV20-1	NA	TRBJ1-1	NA	TGCAGTGCCGAAGTGGGCGCTTTCTTT	CSAEVGAFF
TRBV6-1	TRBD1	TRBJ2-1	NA	TGTGCCAGCAGCAGGGGGCCCTACAATGAGCAGTTCTTC	CASSRGPYNEQFF
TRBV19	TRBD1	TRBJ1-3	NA	TGTGCCAGCCGCGGACAGGGTAGGAACACCATATATTTT	CASRGQGRNTIYF
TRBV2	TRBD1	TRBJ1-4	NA	TGTGCCAGCAGTGAAGAAAGGGGGCGCGCTGAAAAACTGTTTTTT	CASSEERGRAEKLFF
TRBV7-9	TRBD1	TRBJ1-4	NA	TGTGCCAGCAGCTTAGCCCTGGGGACAGCAACTAATGAAAAACTGTTTTTT	CASSLALGTATNEKLFF
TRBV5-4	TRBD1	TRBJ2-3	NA	TGTGCCAGCAGGGCCGGACAGGTCACAGATACGCAGTATTTT	CASRAGQVTDTQYF
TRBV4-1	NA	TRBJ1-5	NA	TGCGCCAGCAGCCATGAGGGGGACGGCTCTATGGATCAGCCCCAGCATTTT	CASSHEGDGSMDQPQHF
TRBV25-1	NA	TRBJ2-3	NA	TGTGCCAGCAGTGAATTTAATACGCAGTATTTT	CASSEFNTQYF
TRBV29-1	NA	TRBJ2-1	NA	TGCAGCGTTGAAGTAGTCAGTATCGGGTACAATGAGCAGTTCTTC	CSVEVVSIGYNEQFF
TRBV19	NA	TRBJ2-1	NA	TGTGCCAGTAGTATCGGACAGTCTCCCAATGAGCAGTTCTTC	CASSIGQSPNEQFF
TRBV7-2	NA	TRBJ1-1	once	TGTGCCAGCAGTTTTCGGACAGCGAACACTGAAGCTTTCTTT	CASSFRTANTEAFF
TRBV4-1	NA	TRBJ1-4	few	TGCGCCAGCAGCCAAGTTTTCGGTTTCAATGAAAAACTGTTTTTT	CASSQVFGFNEKLFF
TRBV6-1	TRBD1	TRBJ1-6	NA	TGTGCCAGCAGGAGGGACAGCTCCTATAATTCACCCCTCCACTTT	CASRRDSSYNSPLHF
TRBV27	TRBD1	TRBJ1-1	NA	TGTGCCAGCAGTATGACCGGGACAGTGAACACTGAAGCTTTCTTT	CASSMTGTVNTEAFF
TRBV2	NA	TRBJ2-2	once	TGTGCCAGCAAGGGCGGGGAACTTGTCGGGGAGCTGTTTTTT	CASKGGELVGELFF
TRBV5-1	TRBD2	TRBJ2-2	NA	TGCGCCAGCAGCTTGAGGACTAGCGGGGGGGCCAGAAACACCGGGGAGCTGTTTTTT	CASSLRTSGGARNTGELFF
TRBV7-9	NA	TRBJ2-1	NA	TGTTCCAGCAGCTTAGACGGAGACGGGGTCCGAATCACCTACAATGAGCAGTTCTTC	CSSSLDGDGVRITYNEQFF
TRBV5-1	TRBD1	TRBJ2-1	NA	TGCGCCAGCAGCTTGGGGGGCGGGACAGGGGACAATGAGCAGTTCTTC	CASSLGGGTGDNEQFF